These 11 T cell receptor beta chains share one sample of origin, sequenced in a study of blood T cell repertoires in COVID-19. Profiling relied on immunoSEQ multiplex PCR, and the TCRdb table lists in-frame clones only, not all of them. Seen here are 35,000 to 45,000 clones, approximately 94% observed once, and the top ten hold under 0.4%. The sequenced material came from peripheral blood. The receptors come from a man aged 50-60 years with COVID-19, enrolled during active disease.

The chain uses TRBV10-3 and TRBJ2-3; 11 bases align to TRBD2. V lost 6 bases, J lost 0 bases, and 5 bases stayed unmatched. CDR1 and CDR2 from the germline V gene are ENHRY and SYGVKD. This CDR3 contains 16 residues. DNA of the CDR3: TGTGCCATCAGACTGGGACTAGCGGAAAGCACAGATACGCAGTATTTT. Translation gives CAIRLGLAESTDTQYF.

A single count supports this clone. This sequence joins TRBV7-3 and TRBJ2-5; D is perhaps TRBD1 (5 bases). The CDR3 length is 15 residues. The ends were cut back, 2 bases at V and 1 base at J, with 11 bases in the middle. The germline gives CDR1 SGHTA, CDR2 FQGTGA. The CDR3 sequence: CASSLGGASQETQYF. Written as DNA, the CDR3 is TGTGCCAGCAGCTTAGGTGGGGCCTCCCAAGAGACCCAGTACTTC.

The chain uses TRBV2 and TRBJ2-6; the match to TRBD1 covers 9 bases. V gave up 7 bases and J gave up 4 bases; unmatched junction bases: 8. The CDR3 length is 16 residues. Germline V gives CDR1 SNHLY, CDR2 FYNNEI. The DNA for the CDR3 is TGTGCCAGCAACCGACAGGGGGTGTGGGGGGCCAACGTCCTGACTTTC. This encodes CASNRQGVWGANVLTF.

The V and J genes are TRBV25-1 and TRBJ2-7, with TRBD2 matching over 9 bases. The V gene's germline CDR1 is MGHDK and CDR2 SYGVNS. V was pared by 7 bases and J by 5 bases, with 9 bases of the junction left unmatched. CDR3 length equals 14 residues. CDR3 protein: CASTPSGIRNEQYF. CDR3 nucleotide sequence: TGTGCCAGCACCCCTAGCGGGATAAGGAACGAGCAGTACTTC.

The gene calls are TRBV3-1 (or the pseudogene TRBV3-2) and TRBJ2-3; 7 nucleotides agree with TRBD1. This CDR3 contains 12 residues. V lost 8 bases and J lost 3; bases outside the gene matches: 2. Looked up from germline, CDR1 is LGHDT and CDR2 is YNNKEL (reference sequence). This CDR3 reads CASGGQTDTQYF. CDR3 DNA: TGTGCCAGCGGGGGACAGACAGATACGCAGTATTTT.

A word on this clone: The germline gene is not matched at one end of the junction; a read error may be the cause. The genes are TRBV11-2 and TRBJ2-5, with D possibly TRBD1 on 6 matching bases. The V gene's germline CDR1 is SGHAT and CDR2 FQNNGV. CDR3 length: 13 amino acids. This CDR3 reads CASSYRDPGDVHF. CDR3 sequence (DNA): TGTGCCAGCAGCTACCGGGACCCAGGGGATGTCCACTTC.

The rearrangement links TRBV5-1 to TRBJ2-7, with 8 bases aligning to TRBD1. Germline values: CDR1 SGHRS, CDR2 YFSETQ. V shed 2 bases and J 3 bases; nucleotides not matched to a gene: 7. The CDR3 is 15 amino acids. This CDR3 reads CASSFGFGQGYEQYF. The CDR3 DNA reads TGCGCCAGCAGCTTTGGTTTCGGACAGGGCTACGAGCAGTACTTC.

This chain uses TRBV5-1 with TRBJ1-4, with 8 bases aligning to TRBD1. The CDR3 is made up of 14 amino acids. Trimming took 0 bases from V and 8 from J; bases not matched to a gene: 3. The germline V gene has CDR1 SGHRS and CDR2 YFSETQ. The CDR3 DNA reads as TGCGCCAGCAGCTTGGGACAGGGGAGGGAAAAACTGTTTTTT. It yields the protein CASSLGQGREKLFF.

CDR3 sequence (DNA): TGTGCCAGCAGCCAAGTCTCACAGGGCCATTACGAGCAGTACTTC. The encoded protein is CASSQVSQGHYEQYF. The V call is TRBV14, the J call TRBJ2-7; D is perhaps TRBD1 (6 bases). CDR1 and CDR2 from the germline V gene are SGHDN and FVKESK. The V end lost 1 base, the J end lost 4 bases, and 14 bases lay between the germline ends. The CDR3 covers 15 residues.

This clone was seen just once. The chain has TRBV25-1 and TRBJ1-2, with TRBD1 identical over 9 bases. Germline V gene sequence: CDR1 MGHDK, CDR2 SYGVNS. This CDR3 is built from 16 residues. V dropped 3 bases and J dropped 4; count of bases not matched to a gene: 9. The CDR3 here is CASSDPGQGVGYGYTF. In nucleotides, the CDR3 is TGTGCCAGCAGTGATCCGGGACAGGGAGTCGGCTATGGCTACACCTTC.

V and J are TRBV5-1 and TRBJ2-1, with 13 bases fitting TRBD2. In germline, CDR1 is SGHRS, CDR2 YFSETQ. Germline trimming cut 1 base from V and 5 bases from J; bases unmatched to any gene: 3. The CDR3 extends over 16 amino acids. CDR3 nucleotides: TGCGCCAGCAGCTTGTTTGGGACTAGCGGGAACAATGAGCAGTTCTTC. As protein: CASSLFGTSGNNEQFF.